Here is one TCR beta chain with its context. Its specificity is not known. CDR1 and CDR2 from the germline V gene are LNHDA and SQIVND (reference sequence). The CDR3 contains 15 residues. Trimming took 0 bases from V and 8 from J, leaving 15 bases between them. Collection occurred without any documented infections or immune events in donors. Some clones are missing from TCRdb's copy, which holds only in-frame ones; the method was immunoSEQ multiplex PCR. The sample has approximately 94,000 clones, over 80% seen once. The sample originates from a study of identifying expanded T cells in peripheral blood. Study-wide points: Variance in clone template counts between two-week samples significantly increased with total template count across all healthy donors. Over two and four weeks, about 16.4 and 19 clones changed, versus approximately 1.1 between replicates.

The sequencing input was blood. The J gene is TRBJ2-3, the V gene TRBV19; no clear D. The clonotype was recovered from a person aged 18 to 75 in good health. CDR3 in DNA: TGTGCCAGTAGTATAGATCCAGGTGTCTCGGGTACGCAGTATTTT. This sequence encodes CASSIDPGVSGTQYF.